Below are 20 T cell receptor beta chains sequenced from a single sample in a study of shared clonotypes between healthy human individuals. The table came from immunoSEQ multiplex PCR; TCRdb's copy has only in-frame clones and leaves some out. In the table there are about 2.3 million clones, over 90% of which are singletons. The sample comprised naive CD4+ T cells from PBMCs. Subset given: CD45RA+ positively selected. The receptors come from a man younger than 35 in good health. Some clones in this sample may be carry-over from other donors' samples.

The chain employs TRBV2 and TRBJ2-1; 8 bases are a match to TRBD2. Germline V gives CDR1 SNHLY, CDR2 FYNNEI. CDR3 length: 15 residues. Trimming took 6 bases from V and 1 from J; bases not matched to a gene: 5. CDR3 nucleotide sequence: TGTGCCAGCAGCTGGACTAGCTCTTCCTACAATGAGCAGTTCTTC. This translates into CASSWTSSSYNEQFF.

This chain uses TRBV28 with TRBJ2-5; 10 bases align to TRBD1. CDR1 is MDHEN and CDR2 is SYDVKM in the germline V gene. The CDR3 is made up of 14 amino acids. Trimming took 5 bases from V and 6 from J; bases not matched to a gene: 6. This CDR3 is CASSAGTGVKTQYF. The DNA of the CDR3 is TGTGCCAGCAGTGCCGGGACAGGGGTAAAGACCCAGTACTTC.

The rearrangement joins TRBV9 to TRBJ1-2, with D tentatively TRBD1 (5 bases). V was trimmed by 5 bases and J by 6 bases, leaving 20 bases between them. Germline V gene lookup returns CDR1 SGDLS and CDR2 YYNGEE. This CDR3 is 15 amino acids long. CDR3 nucleotide sequence: TGTGCCAGCAGTCGTACGGTTAGACAGACCGATGGCTACACCTTC. It specifies CASSRTVRQTDGYTF.

The gene calls are TRBV5-1 and TRBJ2-3, with D possibly being TRBD1 (5 bases). CDR1 SGHRS and CDR2 YFSETQ come from the germline V gene. V lost 5 bases and J lost 5, with 12 bases in between. This CDR3 has 13 residues. The CDR3 DNA follows: TGCGCCAGCAGATCAACAGGTGGAGATACGCAGTATTTT. Translating it yields CASRSTGGDTQYF. Full variable domain (outside the CDR3, taken from reference TRBV5-1 and TRBJ2-3): KAGVTQTPRYLIKTRGQQVTLSCSPISGHRSVSWYQQTPGQGLQFLFEYFSETQRNKGNFPGRFSGRQFSNSRSEMNVSTLELGDSALYLCASRSTGGDTQYFGPGTRLTVL.

The chain employs TRBV28 and TRBJ2-5; 11 bases map to TRBD2. This CDR3 comprises 16 residues. From germline, CDR1 is MDHEN and CDR2 SYDVKM. V trimming: 5 bases; J trimming: 5 bases; junction bases outside the gene matches: 10. The CDR3 bases are TGTGCCAGCAGTACCACTAGCGGGAGAGGACGGGAGACCCAGTACTTC. Protein: CASSTTSGRGRETQYF.

J is TRBJ2-5 and V is TRBV7-2, with D tentatively TRBD1 (7 bases). CDR3 length: 14 amino acids. The V end was cut by 5 bases, the J end by 1 base, with 11 bases between. Per germline, CDR1 SGHTA and CDR2 FQGNSA. Written as DNA, the CDR3 is TGTGCCAGCAGCGGAGGGGGCCCCCAAGAGACCCAGTACTTC. This translates into CASSGGGPQETQYF.

This clone appeared a few times. For the CDR3, the DNA is TGTGCCAGCTCACGCGGACTAGCGGATAACACCGGGGAGCTGTTTTTT. This sequence encodes CASSRGLADNTGELFF. The chain links TRBV18 to TRBJ2-2; 10 bases map to TRBD2. CDR3 size: 16 residues. Per germline, CDR1 KGHSH and CDR2 LQKENI. The ends lost 4 bases at V and 2 bases at J; junction bases unmatched: 4.

The CDR3 is CASRSSSGSSYNEQFF. Here the CDR3 DNA reads TGTGCCAGCAGATCTTCCAGCGGGAGCTCCTACAATGAGCAGTTCTTC. V and J are TRBV7-2 and TRBJ2-1; 8 bases map to TRBD2. The germline CDR1 and CDR2 sequences are SGHTA and FQGNSA. There are 16 residues in the CDR3. V trimming: 6 bases; J trimming: 0 bases; junction bases outside the gene matches: 7.

The chain is built from TRBV5-1 and TRBJ2-1, with D perhaps TRBD1 (6 bases). This CDR3 spans 16 amino acids. Germline CDR1 and CDR2: SGHRS and YFSETQ. V lost 1 base to trimming and J lost 2 bases, with 13 bases between them. The CDR3 here is CASSLMLAGAYNEQFF. The CDR3 bases are TGCGCCAGCAGCTTGATGCTGGCAGGGGCCTACAATGAGCAGTTCTTC.

This chain uses TRBV7-3 with TRBJ2-7, with 8 bases matching TRBD1. The CDR3 covers 14 residues. The V and J ends lost 5 bases and 6 bases, in that order; junction bases with no gene match: 9. In germline, CDR1 is SGHTA, CDR2 FQGTGA. CDR3 sequence reads: CASSLLGQGGEQYF. As DNA, the CDR3 is TGTGCCAGCAGCCTCCTAGGACAGGGAGGCGAGCAGTACTTC.

This clone appeared a single time. The V call is TRBV5-1, the J call TRBJ2-1; 8 bases map to TRBD1. The CDR3 covers 14 residues. The germline V gene encodes CDR1 SGHRS and CDR2 YFSETQ. V lost 2 bases to trimming and J lost 7 bases; unmatched junction nucleotides: 5. The chain's CDR3 is CASSFRGLRNEQFF. The DNA for the CDR3 is TGCGCCAGCAGCTTCAGGGGGCTGAGGAATGAGCAGTTCTTC.

The chain employs TRBV4-2 and TRBJ1-2, with TRBD1 matching 10 bases. The CDR3 runs to 19 residues. The J segment lost 5 bases and the V segment lost 4 bases, leaving 19 bases of the junction unmatched. Germline lookup yields CDR1 LGHNA and CDR2 YNFKEQ. This CDR3 is CASSLEPGTGDYFGYGYTF. DNA for the CDR3: TGTGCCAGCAGCCTCGAGCCCGGGACAGGGGACTACTTCGGGTATGGCTACACCTTC.

This chain uses TRBV12-5 with TRBJ2-1; the D is unclear. V was clipped by 0 bases and J by 11 bases, with 11 bases between them. This CDR3 region has 13 residues. In germline, CDR1 is LGHNT, CDR2 FRNRAP. The CDR3 coding sequence is TGTGCTAGTGGTTTGGTAGTGAATACCAAGCAGTTCTTC. Its protein is CASGLVVNTKQFF.

In this sample, this clone turned up a few times. The chain is built from TRBV29-1 and TRBJ1-1; no clear D. Between the trimmed V and J ends, which lost 5 bases and 0 bases, there was a span of 4 bases. Germline V gene data show CDR1 as SQVTM and CDR2 as ANQGSEA. The CDR3 is made up of 11 amino acids. The CDR3 DNA sequence: TGCAGCGTTAAGCTGAACACTGAAGCTTTCTTT. It encodes CSVKLNTEAFF.

The genes are TRBV15 and TRBJ2-3; TRBD2 matches at 10 bases. In germline, CDR1 is LNHNV, CDR2 YYDKDF (reference sequence). The trim removed 2 bases at V and 1 base at J, leaving 0 bases unmatched. The CDR3 length is 15 residues. CDR3: CATSRLAGGTDTQYF. The CDR3, as DNA: TGTGCCACCAGCAGACTAGCGGGAGGCACAGATACGCAGTATTTT. Using reference TRBV15 and TRBJ2-3 for the parts outside the CDR3, the full variable domain is DAMVIQNPRYQVTQFGKPVTLSCSQTLNHNVMYWYQQKSSQAPKLLFHYYDKDFNNEADTPDNFQSRRPNTSFCFLDIRSPGLGDTAMYLCATSRLAGGTDTQYFGPGTRLTVL.

The chain joins TRBV6-5 to TRBJ2-7; D could derive from TRBD1 or TRBD2 (5 bases each). Trimming pared 5 bases from V and 1 base from J, leaving 12 bases between. The germline gives CDR1 MNHEY, CDR2 SVGAGI. CDR3 length equals 14 residues. For the CDR3, the DNA is TGTGCCAGCAGTCTACCGGGACGGTCCTACGAGCAGTACTTC. It codes for CASSLPGRSYEQYF.

The V and J genes are TRBV7-3 and TRBJ1-5; D not certain. Germline-derived CDR1 and CDR2 are SGHTA and FQGTGA. Trimming removed 2 bases at V and 4 bases at J, with 6 bases between. This CDR3 is 13 amino acids long. CDR3 nucleotides: TGTGCCAGCAGCTTACTGGCTAATCAGCCCCAGCATTTT. Residues: CASSLLANQPQHF.

V gene TRBV25-1 combines with J gene TRBJ1-2; no clear D gene. Trimming took 3 bases from V and 8 from J, leaving 13 bases between them. Germline V CDR1 and CDR2: MGHDK, SYGVNS. This CDR3 is 13 amino acids long. CDR3 in DNA: TGTGCCAGCAGTGAGGCGACTGATAGAGGCTACACCTTC. Translated: CASSEATDRGYTF.

The chain employs TRBV7-3 and TRBJ2-1; the match to TRBD2 covers 7 bases. V gave up 1 base and J gave up 3 bases; unmatched junction bases: 6. The CDR3 has 16 residues. Germline loops: CDR1 SGHTA, CDR2 FQGTGA. CDR3 nucleotide sequence: TGTGCCAGCAGCTTAAGCGGCGGGGGAAACTACAATGAGCAGTTCTTC. It specifies CASSLSGGGNYNEQFF. The full variable domain, its missing parts supplied by reference TRBV7-3 and TRBJ2-1, is GAGVSQTPSNKVTEKGKYVELRCDPISGHTALYWYRQSLGQGPEFLIYFQGTGAADDSGLPNDRFFAVRPEGSVSTLKIQRTERGDSAVYLCASSLSGGGNYNEQFFGPGTRLTVL.

V usage is TRBV19 and J usage is TRBJ2-2, with a weak D call TRBD2 (5 bases). This CDR3 is built from 15 residues. The V end lost 2 bases, the J end lost 7 bases, and 14 bases lay between the germline ends. Germline CDR1 LNHDA, CDR2 SQIVND (reference sequence). This chain's CDR3 is CASSINTARGGELFF. DNA for the CDR3: TGTGCCAGTAGTATAAACACGGCTCGGGGCGGGGAGCTGTTTTTT. The variable domain in full, completed from reference TRBV19 and TRBJ2-2, reads DGGITQSPKYLFRKEGQNVTLSCEQNLNHDAMYWYRQDPGQGLRLIYYSQIVNDFQKGDIAEGYSVSREKKESFPLTVTSAQKNPTAFYLCASSINTARGGELFFGEGSRLTVL.